These 16 T cell receptor beta chains were sequenced from one sample in a study of post-analysis software for immune sequencing data. General study points: Included in a set of roughly five TRBV segments more frequent in patients than controls were TRBV5-6, TRBV5-1 and TRBV20-1.

Antigens of these TCRs are unknown. The TCR beta cDNA libraries contained unique molecular identifiers. TCRdb reprocessed the PCR reads via MiXCR and lists one record per CDR3 protein. Among hundreds of thousands of distinct CDR3 sequences listed, about 60% were seen once. The sequenced material came from blood. The receptors derive from a girl aged 2 to 10 with multiple sclerosis.

This chain uses TRBV7-2 with TRBJ1-1, with 8 nucleotides matching TRBD1. The germline V gene encodes CDR1 SGHTA and CDR2 FQGNSA. CDR3 length: 13 residues. With V trimmed by 5 bases and J by 8 bases, 7 bases remained unmatched. The CDR3 reads CASSLEAGGEAFF. DNA for the CDR3: TGTGCCAGCAGCCTGGAGGCAGGGGGCGAAGCTTTCTTT.

This clonotype was counted a single time. V usage is TRBV7-9 and J usage is TRBJ2-1; 7 nucleotides line up with TRBD1. CDR3 length equals 16 residues. Looked up from germline, CDR1 is SEHNR and CDR2 is FQNEAQ (reference sequence). The trim removed 6 bases at V and 6 bases at J, leaving 14 bases unmatched. The CDR3 DNA is TGTGCCAGCAGTCACTACAACAGGGGTGGTTTCAATGAGCAGTTCTTC. This sequence encodes CASSHYNRGGFNEQFF. The full variable domain, its missing parts supplied by reference TRBV7-9 and TRBJ2-1, is DTGVSQNPRHKITKRGQNVTFRCDPISEHNRLYWYRQTLGQGPEFLTYFQNEAQLEKSRLLSDRFSAERPKGSFSTLEIQRTEQGDSAMYLCASSHYNRGGFNEQFFGPGTRLTVL.

This clonotype appeared once. In nucleotides, the CDR3 is TGCAGTGCTAGAGAACGGGACTTAAACCTCTACGAGCAGTACTTC. It encodes CSARERDLNLYEQYF. The rearrangement joins TRBV20-1 to TRBJ2-7; possibly TRBD2 for D (6 bases). V dropped 0 bases and J dropped 3 bases, with 15 bases sitting between them. Germline lookup yields CDR1 DFQATT and CDR2 SNEGSKA (reference sequence). The CDR3 is 15 amino acids.

The chain carries TRBV7-9 and TRBJ2-1; TRBD2 matches 7 bases. This CDR3 region has 15 residues. V was clipped by 0 bases and J by 5 bases; unmatched bases: 4. Germline values: CDR1 SEHNR, CDR2 FQNEAQ (reference sequence). The CDR3 coding sequence is TGTGCCAGCAGCTTAGCAGCGGGAAGCAACAATGAGCAGTTCTTC. Translated, it gives CASSLAAGSNNEQFF.

The V call is TRBV20-1, the J call TRBJ2-1; TRBD2 matches 10 bases. The J call may be wrong; the DNA end is better matched by TRBJ2-7. The CDR3 loop spans 16 amino acids. The germline V gene has CDR1 DFQATT and CDR2 SNEGSKA (reference sequence). The CDR3 region has the DNA TGCAGTGCTAGAGATCCCCTAGCGGGAGACAGGATGGAGCAGTACTTC. Amino acid sequence: CSARDPLAGDRMEQYF.

The V and J genes are TRBV12-3 or TRBV12-4 and TRBJ1-2; D ambiguous. V shed 7 bases and J shed 3 bases, with 9 bases lying between them. This CDR3 has 12 amino acids. The CDR3 nucleotides read TGTGCCAGCACCGAACAGCACTATGGCTACACCTTC. It encodes CASTEQHYGYTF.

V gene TRBV5-1 combines with J gene TRBJ2-7, with 9 bases identical to TRBD1. From germline, CDR1 is SGHRS and CDR2 YFSETQ. V trimming: 2 bases; J trimming: 6 bases; junction bases outside the gene matches: 6. CDR3 length equals 14 residues. This chain's CDR3 is CASSFPGTGSEQYF. CDR3 in DNA: TGCGCCAGCAGCTTCCCCGGGACAGGGAGCGAGCAGTACTTC.

This rearrangement joins TRBV5-1 to TRBJ2-1; D gene ambiguous. With 3 bases removed from V and 8 bases from J, the gap between germline ends came to 9 bases. Germline V gene lookup returns CDR1 SGHRS and CDR2 YFSETQ. The CDR3 is 12 residues long. This CDR3 reads CASSSVADEQFF. The CDR3 nucleotides read TGCGCCAGCAGCTCGGTGGCTGATGAGCAGTTCTTC.

The genes are TRBV20-1 and TRBJ1-5; 8 bases are shared with TRBD1. This CDR3 contains 14 residues. The V and J ends lost 1 base and 10 bases, in that order; junction bases with no gene match: 9. Per germline, CDR1 DFQATT and CDR2 SNEGSKA (reference sequence). In nucleotides, the CDR3 is TGCAGTGCTAGAGCGAGAACAGGGGGTGAACCCCAGCATTTT. It codes for CSARARTGGEPQHF.

Turning to this clonotype: Relative to the germline gene, one junction end is altered; a read error may explain this. V gene TRBV7-7 combines with J gene TRBJ2-5; 12 bases are a match to TRBD2. CDR1 and CDR2 from the germline V gene are SSHAT and FNYEAQ (reference sequence). The CDR3 sequence is 18 residues long. CDR3 amino acids: CASSLGYRLAGDPETQYF. CDR3 bases: TGTGCTAGCAGCTTAGGTTATCGACTAGCGGGAGACCCAGAGACCCAGTACTTC.

A note on this clonotype: At one boundary the junction diverges from the germline segment, which might be a read error. The chain combines TRBV2 with TRBJ1-5; TRBD1 is a possible D gene (5 bases). This CDR3 is 14 amino acids long. In germline, CDR1 is SNHLY, CDR2 FYNNEI. As DNA, the CDR3 is TGTGCCAACAGTGGGGACGGCAGCAATCAGCCCCAGCATTTT. This translates into CANSGDGSNQPQHF.

Only a few counts were recorded for this clonotype. The chain recombines TRBV6-5 with TRBJ2-3; possible D gene TRBD2, 6 bases. Germline CDR1 MNHEY, CDR2 SVGAGI. The CDR3 is 15 amino acids. The V gene lost 0 bases and the J gene lost 1 base, with 8 bases spanning the gap. This chain's CDR3 is CASSYSRGRTDTQYF. The CDR3 coding sequence is TGTGCCAGCAGTTACTCGCGGGGCCGCACAGATACGCAGTATTTT.

The J gene is TRBJ2-3, the V gene TRBV10-3; TRBD2 might be the D (6 bases). There are 19 residues in the CDR3. CDR1 and CDR2 (germline): ENHRY, SYGVKD. V dropped 0 bases and J dropped 3 bases, with 22 bases sitting between them. CDR3 DNA sequence: TGTGCCATCAGTGAGTCGCCACTAGCAAGTCGAGGGAAGACAGATACGCAGTATTTT. Amino acid sequence: CAISESPLASRGKTDTQYF.

The chain recombines TRBV2 with TRBJ1-2, with 7 positions matching TRBD1. The CDR3 contains 13 residues. V lost 4 bases, J lost 7 bases, and 6 bases stayed unmatched. Germline V lookup: CDR1 SNHLY, CDR2 FYNNEI. This CDR3 reads CASSVQGWSGYTF. CDR3 coding DNA: TGTGCCAGCAGTGTACAGGGGTGGAGTGGCTACACCTTC.

There are a few counts of this clonotype. The chain joins TRBV27 to TRBJ1-5, with no clear D. Germline V gene lookup returns CDR1 MNHEY and CDR2 SMNVEV (reference sequence). The CDR3 totals 13 residues. V was shortened by 8 bases and J by 4 bases, with 12 bases between the two germline ends. The CDR3 DNA sequence: TGTGCCAGCCGCATAGGAACGAATCAGCCCCAGCATTTT. This codes for CASRIGTNQPQHF.

The genes are TRBV6-6 and TRBJ1-1; D gene unclear. In germline, CDR1 is MNHNY, CDR2 SVGAGI (reference sequence). The V gene lost 7 bases and the J gene lost 3 bases, with 12 bases spanning the gap. CDR3 length: 13 amino acids. CDR3 bases: TGTGCCAGCAAGGGCTGGACGGACACTGAAGCTTTCTTT. Protein product: CASKGWTDTEAFF.